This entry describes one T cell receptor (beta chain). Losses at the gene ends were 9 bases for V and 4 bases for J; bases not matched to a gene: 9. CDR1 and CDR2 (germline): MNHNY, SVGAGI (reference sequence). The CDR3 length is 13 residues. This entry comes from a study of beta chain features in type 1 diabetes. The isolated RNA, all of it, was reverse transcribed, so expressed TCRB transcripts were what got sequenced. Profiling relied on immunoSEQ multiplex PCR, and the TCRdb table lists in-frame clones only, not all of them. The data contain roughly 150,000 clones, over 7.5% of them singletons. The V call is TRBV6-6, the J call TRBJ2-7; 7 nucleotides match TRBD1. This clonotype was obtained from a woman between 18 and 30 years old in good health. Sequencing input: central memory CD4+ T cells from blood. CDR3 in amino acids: CASAGGDTYEQYF. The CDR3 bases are TGTGCCAGTGCAGGGGGTGATACATACGAGCAGTACTTC.